This T cell receptor (beta chain) was identified during a study of regulatory T cells in long-lasting Graves disease. Study-wide results and caveats: New patients shared fewer public clonotypes (about 970) than persistent patients did (around 2,900).

Documented time point: persistent/refractory GD, antithyroid drugs over 5 years with positive TRAb. Extracted PBMC RNA gave rise to the TCR library. Guidelines of the American Thyroid Association were used to diagnose Graves' disease. Patients came from an endocrinology department in Xi'an, China. This clonotype appeared many times. As yet, its antigen is unknown. CDR3 length: 15 amino acids. V lost 5 bases and J lost 1, with 14 bases in between. To make TCR beta libraries, researchers used iRepertoire HTBI primers and Arm-PCR of CDR3 regions. In TCRdb, the multiplex PCR reads were re-called with MiXCR into one record per CDR3 protein. The profile covers some 470,000 distinct CDR3 sequences, with roughly 21% appearing a single time and 7.1% taken by the ten largest.

The gene calls are TRBV12-3 or TRBV12-4 and TRBJ1-1; D might be TRBD1 (6 bases). Sequencing used peripheral blood mononuclear cells (PBMCs), obtained when the disease was refractory, from a patient treated with antithyroid drugs. The receptor's source is a female donor with Graves disease. The CDR3 coding sequence is TGTGCCAGCAGTCAGCAGGGGAGAGGGAACACTGAAGCTTTCTTT. Translating it yields CASSQQGRGNTEAFF.